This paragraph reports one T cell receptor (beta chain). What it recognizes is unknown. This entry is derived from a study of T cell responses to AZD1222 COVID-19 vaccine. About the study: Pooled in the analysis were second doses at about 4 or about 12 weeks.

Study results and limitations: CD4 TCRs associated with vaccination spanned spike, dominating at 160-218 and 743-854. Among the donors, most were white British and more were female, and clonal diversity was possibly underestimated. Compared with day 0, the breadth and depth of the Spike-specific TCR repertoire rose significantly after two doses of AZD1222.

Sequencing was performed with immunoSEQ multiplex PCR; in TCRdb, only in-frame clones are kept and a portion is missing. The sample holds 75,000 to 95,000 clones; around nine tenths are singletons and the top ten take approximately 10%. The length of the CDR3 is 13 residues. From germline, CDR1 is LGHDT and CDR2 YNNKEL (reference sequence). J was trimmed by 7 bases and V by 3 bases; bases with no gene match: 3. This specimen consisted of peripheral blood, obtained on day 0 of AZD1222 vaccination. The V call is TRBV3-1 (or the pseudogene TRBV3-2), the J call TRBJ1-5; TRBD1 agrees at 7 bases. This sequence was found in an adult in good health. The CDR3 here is CASSQGRGQPQHF. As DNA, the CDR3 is TGTGCCAGCAGCCAGGGCAGGGGGCAGCCCCAGCATTTT.